This T cell receptor beta chain was profiled in a study of blood T cell repertoires in COVID-19. Study overall: COVID-19 samples from acute and convalescent phases originated in the United States, Italy and Spain. In each case, the material was cDNA or gDNA derived from T cells, B-cell-depleted T cells, or PBMCs.

Original methodology: Estimation of nucleated cell counts was performed using reference gene primer amplification. Only in-frame clones appear in the TCRdb table, and some are missing; sequencing was by immunoSEQ multiplex PCR. V and J calls and clone size are given by that table; D and trimming were obtained from the DNA. The data contain around 87,000 clones, 89% of them singletons. From germline, CDR1 is MDHEN and CDR2 SYDVKM. The ends were cut back, 7 bases at V and 6 bases at J, with 15 bases in the middle. This CDR3 is built from 14 residues. This chain links TRBV28 with TRBJ2-2, with D possibly TRBD2 on 6 matching bases. Sequencing was carried out using peripheral blood. This clonotype was sampled from a man between 50 and 59 years old with acute or convalescent COVID-19. CDR3 nucleotides: TGTGCCAGCACCGCAGTGCCGGGGGCCGGGGAGCTGTTTTTT. It yields the protein CASTAVPGAGELFF.